Below are 3 T cell receptor beta chains sequenced from a single sample in a study of response to subunit inactivated influenza vaccine. TCRdb re-called the RT-PCR reads through MiXCR, storing one row per CDR3 protein. The sample contains roughly 700,000 distinct CDR3 sequences, around 16% of which appear only once. Sample: PBMCs from blood, taken 11 to 12 days after vaccination. Receptors were obtained from a man aged 50-60 years who received an inactivated influenza vaccine.

This clonotype was detected only a few times. The chain employs TRBV7-6 and TRBJ1-1; no definite D call. Germline V CDR1 and CDR2: SGHVS, FNYEAQ. There are 13 residues in the CDR3. V lost 6 bases and J lost 1, with 9 bases in between. The chain's CDR3 is CASSDTGNTEAFF. The DNA of the CDR3 is TGTGCCAGCAGTGATACGGGGAACACTGAAGCTTTCTTT.

The chain has TRBV28 and TRBJ2-7; 12 positions match TRBD2. The germline V gene has CDR1 MDHEN and CDR2 SYDVKM. Unmatched junction bases numbered 5, after V lost 4 bases and J lost 7 bases. This CDR3 comprises 14 residues. CDR3 bases: TGTGCCAGCAGTTATCTAGCGGGAGGGGGAGAGCAGTACTTC. It specifies CASSYLAGGGEQYF.

This chain connects TRBV28 to TRBJ2-3; TRBD2 matches 12 bases. CDR3 length equals 14 residues. V gave up 6 bases and J gave up 15 bases; unmatched junction bases: 13. Germline V gene data show CDR1 as MDHEN and CDR2 as SYDVKM. CDR3 bases: TGTGCCAGCAGCCCCCCCGGACTAGCGGGAAGCCCATATTTT. It codes for CASSPPGLAGSPYF.